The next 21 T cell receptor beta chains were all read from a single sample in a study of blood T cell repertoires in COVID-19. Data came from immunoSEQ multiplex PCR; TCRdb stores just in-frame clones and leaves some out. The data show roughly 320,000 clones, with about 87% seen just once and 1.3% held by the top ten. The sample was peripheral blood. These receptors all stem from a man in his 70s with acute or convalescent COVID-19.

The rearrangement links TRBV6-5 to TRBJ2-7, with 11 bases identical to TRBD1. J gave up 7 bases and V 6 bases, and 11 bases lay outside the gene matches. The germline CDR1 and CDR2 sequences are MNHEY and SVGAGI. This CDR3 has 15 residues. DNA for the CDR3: TGTGCCAGCAGATCCCTCGGACAGGGGGCATGGGAGCAGTACTTC. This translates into CASRSLGQGAWEQYF.

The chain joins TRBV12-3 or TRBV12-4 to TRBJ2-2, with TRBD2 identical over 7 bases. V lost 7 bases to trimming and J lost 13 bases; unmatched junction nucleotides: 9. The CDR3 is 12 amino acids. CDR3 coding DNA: TGTGCCAGCACTCCGAACCCGGGAGGGCTGTTTTTT. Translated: CASTPNPGGLFF.

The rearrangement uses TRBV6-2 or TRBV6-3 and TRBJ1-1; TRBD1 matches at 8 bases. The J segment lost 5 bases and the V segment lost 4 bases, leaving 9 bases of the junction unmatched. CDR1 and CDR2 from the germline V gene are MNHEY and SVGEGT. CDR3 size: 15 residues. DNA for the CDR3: TGTGCCAGCAGTTCCCCGGACAGGGCGAGGACTGAAGCTTTCTTT. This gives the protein CASSSPDRARTEAFF.

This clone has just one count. The CDR3 DNA is TGTGCCAGCAGCGTACAGGGACATCAGCCCCAGCATTTT. This sequence encodes CASSVQGHQPQHF. The chain is built from TRBV11-2 and TRBJ1-5; possible D gene TRBD1, 6 bases. V was pared by 5 bases and J by 5 bases, with 10 bases between. Germline V CDR1 and CDR2: SGHAT, FQNNGV. There are 13 residues in the CDR3.

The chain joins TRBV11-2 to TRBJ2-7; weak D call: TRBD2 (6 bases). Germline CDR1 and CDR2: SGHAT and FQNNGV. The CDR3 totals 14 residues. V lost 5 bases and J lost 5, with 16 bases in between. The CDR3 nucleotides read TGTGCCAGCAGCCGACGGGACTCCACCCACGAGCAGTACTTC. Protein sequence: CASSRRDSTHEQYF.

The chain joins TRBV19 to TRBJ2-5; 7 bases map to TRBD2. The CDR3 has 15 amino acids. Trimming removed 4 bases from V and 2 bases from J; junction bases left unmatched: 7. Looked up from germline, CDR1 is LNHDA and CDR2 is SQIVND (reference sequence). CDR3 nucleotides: TGTGCCAGTAGTAGACGAGGACTAGGACAAGAGACCCAGTACTTC. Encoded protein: CASSRRGLGQETQYF.

The CDR3 loop is CASRGPRGLGEQYF. The DNA of the CDR3 is TGTGCCAGCAGGGGGCCCAGGGGGCTGGGGGAGCAGTACTTC. The V and J genes are TRBV6-5 and TRBJ2-7; 8 bases align to TRBD1. CDR1 is MNHEY, CDR2 SVGAGI, per germline. The CDR3 covers 14 residues. After removal of 6 bases from V and 7 bases from J, the junction contained 11 bases not matched to a gene.

CDR3 region: CASSFITGELFF. The CDR3 nucleotides are TGTGCCAGCAGCTTTATTACCGGGGAGCTGTTTTTT. This chain joins TRBV5-4 and TRBJ2-2; D remains unclear. The CDR3 length is 12 residues. V gave up 2 bases and J gave up 5 bases, with 4 bases separating them. Germline lookup yields CDR1 SGHNT and CDR2 YYREEE (reference sequence).

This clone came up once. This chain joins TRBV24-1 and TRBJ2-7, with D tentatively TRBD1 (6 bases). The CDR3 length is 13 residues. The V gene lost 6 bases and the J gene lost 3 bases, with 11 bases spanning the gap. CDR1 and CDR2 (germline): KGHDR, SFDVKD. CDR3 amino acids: CATSSGDNYEQYF. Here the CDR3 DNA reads TGTGCCACCAGTTCCGGGGACAACTACGAGCAGTACTTC.

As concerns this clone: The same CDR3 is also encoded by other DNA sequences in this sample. The CDR3 coding sequence is TGTGCCAGCAGCCCAGGACTAGCGGGGAATGAGCAGTTCTTC. Protein product: CASSPGLAGNEQFF. J is TRBJ2-1 and V is TRBV9; TRBD2 aligns across 12 bases. The V and J ends lost 4 bases and 7 bases, in that order; junction bases with no gene match: 3. CDR3 length: 14 residues. The germline CDR1 and CDR2 sequences are SGDLS and YYNGEE.

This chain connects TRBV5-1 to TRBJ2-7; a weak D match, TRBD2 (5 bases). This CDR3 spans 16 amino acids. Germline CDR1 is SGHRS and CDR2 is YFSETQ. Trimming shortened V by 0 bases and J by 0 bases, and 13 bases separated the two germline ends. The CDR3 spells CASSLGGRESSYEQYF. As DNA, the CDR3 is TGCGCCAGCAGCTTGGGTGGCCGGGAAAGCTCCTACGAGCAGTACTTC.

CDR3 DNA sequence: TGTGCCAGCAGTGCCAGACAGGGTCCCACTGAAGCTTTCTTT. Residues: CASSARQGPTEAFF. V usage is TRBV2 and J usage is TRBJ1-1; 7 bases agree with TRBD1. V was clipped by 4 bases and J by 4 bases; unmatched bases: 6. Germline V CDR1 and CDR2: SNHLY, FYNNEI. CDR3 length: 14 residues.

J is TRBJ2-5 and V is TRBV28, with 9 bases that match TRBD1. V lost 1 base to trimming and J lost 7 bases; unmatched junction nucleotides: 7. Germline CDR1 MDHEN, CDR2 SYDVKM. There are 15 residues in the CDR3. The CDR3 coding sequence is TGTGCCAGCAGTTTATCCGGGACAGGGCTTTCGACCCAGTACTTC. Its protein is CASSLSGTGLSTQYF.

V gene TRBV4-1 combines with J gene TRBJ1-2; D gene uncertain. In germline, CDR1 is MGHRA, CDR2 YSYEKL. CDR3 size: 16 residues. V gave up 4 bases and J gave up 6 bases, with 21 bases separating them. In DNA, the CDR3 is TGCGCCAGCAGCCGAGATATGACCCGGGTCCGGGATGGCTACACCTTC. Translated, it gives CASSRDMTRVRDGYTF.

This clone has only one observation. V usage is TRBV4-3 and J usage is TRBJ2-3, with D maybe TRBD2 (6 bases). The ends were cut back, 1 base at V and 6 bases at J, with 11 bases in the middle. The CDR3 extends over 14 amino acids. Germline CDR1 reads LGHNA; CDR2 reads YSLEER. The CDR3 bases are TGCGCCAGCAGCCAAGGGCGGGACTCCGATACGCAGTATTTT. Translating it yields CASSQGRDSDTQYF.

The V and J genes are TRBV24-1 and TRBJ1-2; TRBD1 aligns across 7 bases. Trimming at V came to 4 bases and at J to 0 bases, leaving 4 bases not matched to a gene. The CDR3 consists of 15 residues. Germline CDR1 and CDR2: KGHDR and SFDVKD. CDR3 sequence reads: CATSDTGDANYGYTF. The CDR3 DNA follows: TGTGCCACCAGTGACACAGGGGATGCTAACTATGGCTACACCTTC.

The CDR3: CASRMEGGEKLFF. Here the CDR3 DNA reads TGTGCCAGCAGAATGGAGGGGGGGGAAAAACTGTTTTTT. The J gene is TRBJ1-4, the V gene TRBV28; possible D gene TRBD1, 6 bases. The CDR3 sequence is 13 residues long. Germline CDR1 reads MDHEN; CDR2 reads SYDVKM. V was trimmed by 6 bases and J by 8 bases, leaving 13 bases between them.

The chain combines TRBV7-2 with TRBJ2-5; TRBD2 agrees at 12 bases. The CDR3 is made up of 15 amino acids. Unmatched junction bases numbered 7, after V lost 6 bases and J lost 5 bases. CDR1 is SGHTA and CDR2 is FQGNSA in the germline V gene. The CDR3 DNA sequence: TGTGCCAGCAGGTCTAGCGGGAGGGCCTACGAGACCCAGTACTTC. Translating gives CASRSSGRAYETQYF.

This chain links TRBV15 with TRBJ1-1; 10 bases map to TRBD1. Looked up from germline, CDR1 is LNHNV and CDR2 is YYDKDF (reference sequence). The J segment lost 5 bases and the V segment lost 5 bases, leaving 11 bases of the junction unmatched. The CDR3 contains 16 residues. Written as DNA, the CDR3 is TGTGCCACCAGCCAATCGTCCGGGACAGGGGTGACTGAAGCTTTCTTT. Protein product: CATSQSSGTGVTEAFF.

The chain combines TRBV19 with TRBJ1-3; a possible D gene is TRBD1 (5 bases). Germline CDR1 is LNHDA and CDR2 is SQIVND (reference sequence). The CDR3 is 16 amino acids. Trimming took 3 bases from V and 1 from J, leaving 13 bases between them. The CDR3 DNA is TGTGCCAGTAGTATGGACCAAAGGGGATCTGGAAACACCATATATTTT. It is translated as CASSMDQRGSGNTIYF.

In DNA form, the CDR3 reads TGTGCCAGCTCACCCGCGTTAATTTCAGGGGGGCCGCGAAATCAGCCCCAGCATTTT. Translation: CASSPALISGGPRNQPQHF. V usage is TRBV18 and J usage is TRBJ1-5; TRBD1 matches 7 bases. V was pared by 3 bases and J by 4 bases, with 18 bases of the junction left unmatched. Germline CDR1 KGHSH, CDR2 LQKENI. The CDR3 runs to 19 residues.